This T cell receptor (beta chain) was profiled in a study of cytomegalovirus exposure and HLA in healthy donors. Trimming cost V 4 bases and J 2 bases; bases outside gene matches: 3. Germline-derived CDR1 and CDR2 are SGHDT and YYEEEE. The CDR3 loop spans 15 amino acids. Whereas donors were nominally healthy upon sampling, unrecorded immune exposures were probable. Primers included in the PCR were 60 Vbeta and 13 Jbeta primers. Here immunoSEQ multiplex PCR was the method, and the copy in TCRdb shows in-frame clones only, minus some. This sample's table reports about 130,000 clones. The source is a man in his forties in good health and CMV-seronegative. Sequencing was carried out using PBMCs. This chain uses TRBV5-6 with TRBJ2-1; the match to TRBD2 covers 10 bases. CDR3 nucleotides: TGTGCCAGCAGCGATAGCGGGAGGCCCTACAATGAGCAGTTCTTC. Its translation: CASSDSGRPYNEQFF.